These 14 T cell receptor beta chains came from one sample sequenced in a study of blood T cells in healthy people across ages. Primers used in a second PCR of roughly 6 to 11 cycles were a sample-barcoded 5' primer and a J-beta primer mix. TCRdb called the 5' RACE reads again in MiXCR, with one record for every CDR3 protein. The sample records about 1.7 million distinct CDR3 sequences, approximately 28% being singletons. Sequenced material: blood. The receptors were sampled from a woman in her 30s in good health.

With respect to this clonotype: One end of the junction does not line up with germline, which may come from a read error. The rearrangement joins TRBV20-1 to TRBJ1-1, with D perhaps matching TRBD1 (5 bases). Germline assignment: CDR1 DFQATT and CDR2 SNEGSKA (reference sequence). CDR3 length: 14 amino acids. CDR3 loop: CSAREGRSNTEAFF. The DNA for the CDR3 is TGCAGTGCTAGAGAGGGACGGTCGAACACTGAGGCTTTCTTT.

The gene calls are TRBV27 and TRBJ2-4, with D perhaps matching TRBD2 (5 bases). The J call may be wrong; the DNA end is better matched by TRBJ2-7. This CDR3 is built from 14 residues. Germline CDR1 MNHEY, CDR2 SMNVEV (reference sequence). CDR3 protein: CASGPWVEAHEQYF. The CDR3, as DNA: TGTGCCAGCGGACCCTGGGTGGAGGCCCACGAGCAGTACTTC.

J is TRBJ2-1 and V is TRBV3-1; possible D gene TRBD2, 7 bases. V lost 3 bases and J lost 7, with 25 bases in between. CDR3 length: 18 residues. The germline gives CDR1 LGHDT, CDR2 YNNKEL (reference sequence). The CDR3, as DNA: TGTGCCAGCAGCCAGGGTCATGGGGGGGGCCCCTGGTTGAATGAGCAGTTCTTC. Encoded protein: CASSQGHGGGPWLNEQFF.

The chain carries TRBV6-1 and TRBJ1-2; 9 bases line up with TRBD1. The germline CDR1 and CDR2 sequences are MNHNS and SASEGT. The CDR3 sequence is 15 residues long. Trimming took 7 bases from V and 4 from J; bases not matched to a gene: 10. DNA for the CDR3: TGTGCCAGCAACCCCGGGACAGGGCCTTTCTATGGCTACACCTTC. Protein sequence: CASNPGTGPFYGYTF.

This clonotype has more than one count but fewer than ten. It may be a read error: a sequence one base away is much more abundant. This chain connects TRBV12-3 or TRBV12-4 to TRBJ2-3, with D possibly matching TRBD2 (5 bases). The CDR3 has 14 residues. This CDR3 reads CASFFSPSTDTEYF. The CDR3 bases are TGTGCCAGCTTTTTTAGTCCTAGCACAGATACGGAGTATTTT.

The sample holds a few counts of this clonotype. The gene calls are TRBV29-1 and TRBJ1-5; possible D gene TRBD1, 6 bases. Trimming pared 3 bases from V and 8 bases from J, leaving 14 bases between. Germline V CDR1 and CDR2: SQVTM, ANQGSEA. The CDR3 totals 13 residues. CDR3 in DNA: TGCAGCGTTGATCAGGGGTTGGGTGAGCCCCAGCATTTT. It codes for CSVDQGLGEPQHF. The full variable domain, in which reference TRBV29-1 and TRBJ1-5 provide the parts outside the CDR3, is SAVISQKPSRDICQRGTSLTIQCQVDSQVTMMFWYRQQPGQSLTLIATANQGSEATYESGFVIDKFPISRPNLTFSTLTVSNMSPEDSSIYLCSVDQGLGEPQHFGDGTRLSIL.

This clonotype was seen more than once but under ten times. The V gene is TRBV24-1, the J gene TRBJ2-1; D remains ambiguous. V was trimmed by 4 bases and J by 0 bases, leaving 6 bases between them. The CDR3 runs to 14 residues. In germline, CDR1 is KGHDR, CDR2 SFDVKD. CDR3 sequence: CATSDVNSYNEQFF. In DNA form, the CDR3 reads TGTGCCACCAGTGACGTGAACTCCTACAATGAGCAGTTCTTC.

This clonotype was counted only a few times. The genes are TRBV5-1 and TRBJ2-1; 11 bases map to TRBD2. The CDR3 extends over 16 amino acids. CDR1 and CDR2 (germline): SGHRS, YFSETQ. V was clipped by 4 bases and J by 5 bases; unmatched bases: 8. This CDR3 reads CASSPTGLAGNNEQFF. As DNA, the CDR3 is TGCGCCAGCAGCCCGACCGGACTAGCGGGTAACAATGAGCAGTTCTTC.

In this sample, this clonotype turned up a few times. A read error may account for a junction end that differs from germline. The V call is TRBV20-1, the J call TRBJ2-3; D gene ambiguous. The CDR3 is 15 residues long. From germline, CDR1 is DFQATT and CDR2 SNEGSKA (reference sequence). CDR3 sequence (DNA): TGCATTGCTAGAGAGGAGTGGTACGGCACAGATACGCAGTATTTT. It translates to CIAREEWYGTDTQYF.

This clonotype occurred many times. The chain is built from TRBV4-1 and TRBJ2-1; the D gene is possibly TRBD1 (5 bases). Germline V gene lookup returns CDR1 MGHRA and CDR2 YSYEKL. The CDR3 runs 14 residues. Trimming cost V 0 bases and J 8 bases, with 11 bases left between them. The CDR3 reads CASSQDSGWDEQFF. DNA of the CDR3: TGCGCCAGCAGCCAAGATTCAGGGTGGGATGAGCAGTTCTTC.

This clonotype was picked up a small number of times. Given a much more abundant clone one base away, this may be a read error. The rearrangement links TRBV10-3 to TRBJ2-7; D is ambiguous. The germline CDR1 and CDR2 sequences are ENHRY and SYGVKD. This CDR3 contains 13 residues. The V gene lost 4 bases and the J gene lost 3 bases, with 10 bases spanning the gap. DNA of the CDR3: TGTGCCATCAGTGGTAGGGTACACTACGAGCAGTACTTC. This encodes CAISGRVHYEQYF.

As regards this clonotype: Since a much larger clone is just one base distant, this may be a read error. This chain connects TRBV20-1 to TRBJ2-1; 9 nucleotides align to TRBD2. The V gene's germline CDR1 is DFQATT and CDR2 SNEGSKA (reference sequence). The CDR3 consists of 15 residues. J was trimmed by 8 bases and V by 6 bases; bases with no gene match: 14. CDR3 in DNA: TGCAGTGCACACAATCCGGGACTAGCTATGGATGAGCAGTTCTTC. Translation gives CSAHNPGLAMDEQFF.

This clonotype was seen repeatedly, ten times or more. V usage is TRBV9 and J usage is TRBJ1-2; TRBD1 agrees at 7 bases. Germline V gives CDR1 SGDLS, CDR2 YYNGEE. Losses at the gene ends were 1 base for V and 5 bases for J; bases not matched to a gene: 5. The CDR3 length is 14 residues. The CDR3 spells CASSVHRGEYGYTF. CDR3 DNA: TGTGCCAGCAGCGTACACAGGGGAGAGTATGGCTACACCTTC.

V usage is TRBV28 and J usage is TRBJ1-2; 8 bases align to TRBD1. Per the germline V gene, CDR1 is MDHEN and CDR2 is SYDVKM. With 5 bases clipped from V and 7 bases from J, the junction kept 9 bases outside the gene matches. The CDR3 loop spans 14 amino acids. The DNA for the CDR3 is TGTGCCAGCAGTACCGGACAGGGATCAGGTGGCTACACCTTC. It encodes CASSTGQGSGGYTF.